The T cell receptor (beta chain) described here comes from a study of blood T cell repertoires in COVID-19. Original analysis: Nucleated cell number was recorded as an estimate derived from reference gene primer amplification. Using immunoSEQ multiplex PCR, the repertoire was profiled, and TCRdb retains in-frame clones only, with some absent. Clone size and V and J calls were adopted from that table, with D and trimming inferred from the DNA. The sample yields 93,000 or so clones, approximately 86% seen once. CDR1 is MDHEN and CDR2 is SYDVKM in the germline V gene. The CDR3 is 14 amino acids. Trimming shortened V by 6 bases and J by 7 bases, and 19 bases separated the two germline ends.

This clonotype originated in a human donor in a cohort sampled during active COVID-19. Sequencing input: peripheral blood. The chain couples TRBV28 to TRBJ2-7; TRBD1 might be the D (6 bases). CDR3 nucleotides: TGTGCCAGCAGCCTAGCCCAGGGGAGTAGGGAGCAGTACTTC. This translates into CASSLAQGSREQYF.